The 26 T cell receptor beta chains below come from one sample, sequenced in a study of shared clonotypes between healthy human individuals. Only in-frame clones appear in the TCRdb table, and some are missing; sequencing was by immunoSEQ multiplex PCR. The data contain 550,000 to 800,000 clones, about nine tenths of them seen just once; the ten biggest clones take up approximately 35%. What was sequenced was memory CD8+ T cells from PBMCs. This sample's subset: CD45RO+ cells pooled with CCR7-negative TemRA cells. The receptors were gathered from a man younger than 30 in good health. Some clones in this sample may be carry-over from other donors' samples.

CDR3: CASSPRRDRAVMNTEAFF. The CDR3 DNA reads TGTGCCAGTAGCCCTAGGCGGGACAGGGCCGTTATGAACACTGAAGCTTTCTTT. This sequence joins TRBV19 and TRBJ1-1, with 9 bases fitting TRBD1. V was clipped by 6 bases and J by 0 bases; unmatched bases: 14. The CDR3 sequence is 18 residues long. Germline V CDR1 and CDR2: LNHDA, SQIVND (reference sequence).

This chain connects TRBV27 to TRBJ2-1, with TRBD1 as a possible D gene (5 bases). The CDR3 has 14 amino acids. Germline CDR1 is MNHEY and CDR2 is SMNVEV (reference sequence). Deletions cut 2 bases from V and 2 bases from J, with 7 bases between. The CDR3 sequence is CASSLDSAYNEQFF. CDR3 sequence (DNA): TGTGCCAGCAGTTTAGACAGTGCCTACAATGAGCAGTTCTTC.

This clone has only a few counts. The rearrangement uses TRBV27 and TRBJ1-1, with a weak D call TRBD1 (5 bases). The V end lost 4 bases, the J end lost 1 base, and 16 bases lay between the germline ends. Looked up from germline, CDR1 is MNHEY and CDR2 is SMNVEV (reference sequence). The CDR3 consists of 16 residues. This CDR3 reads CASSSPLGGKNTEAFF. In DNA, the CDR3 is TGTGCCAGCAGTTCACCTCTCGGGGGGAAGAACACTGAAGCTTTCTTT.

With respect to this clone: The junction shows a germline mismatch at one end, possibly a read error. The chain uses TRBV7-9 and TRBJ2-1; perhaps TRBD1 as D (5 bases). The CDR3 totals 13 residues. Germline CDR1 is SEHNR and CDR2 is FQNEAQ (reference sequence). This chain's CDR3 is CASSPSRQLAPVF. CDR3 DNA: TGTGCCAGCAGCCCTAGTAGACAGCTGGCGCCCGTCTTC.

The chain carries TRBV27 and TRBJ1-1; TRBD1 is a possible D gene (6 bases). V shed 0 bases and J shed 8 bases, with 16 bases lying between them. The CDR3 is 15 residues long. Per germline, CDR1 MNHEY and CDR2 SMNVEV (reference sequence). The CDR3 DNA reads TGTGCCAGCAGTTTATCAGGAACAGGGAACCTGGAAGCTTTCTTT. Translation gives CASSLSGTGNLEAFF.

V usage is TRBV27 and J usage is TRBJ2-7, with TRBD2 matching 9 bases. V lost 5 bases, J lost 5 bases, and 13 bases stayed unmatched. The CDR3 is 16 amino acids. CDR1 MNHEY and CDR2 SMNVEV come from the germline V gene (reference sequence). The CDR3 coding sequence is TGTGCCAGCAGTCCGACAATAGCGGGAGTCTGGAACGAGCAGTACTTC. Amino acid sequence: CASSPTIAGVWNEQYF.

The V call is TRBV7-9, the J call TRBJ1-2, with 7 positions matching TRBD1. Germline assignment: CDR1 SEHNR and CDR2 FQNEAQ (reference sequence). V lost 0 bases, J lost 6 bases, and 7 bases stayed unmatched. The length of the CDR3 is 15 residues. The CDR3 DNA is TGTGCCAGCAGCTTAGCGCTTCAGGGGGGCGATGGCTACACCTTC. It codes for CASSLALQGGDGYTF.

V is TRBV27 and J is TRBJ2-7, with D perhaps matching TRBD2 (7 bases). V gave up 2 bases and J gave up 1 base, with 12 bases separating them. Germline V gene sequence: CDR1 MNHEY, CDR2 SMNVEV (reference sequence). The CDR3 runs 15 residues. The CDR3 spells CASSLRGAGSYEQYF. The CDR3 DNA is TGTGCCAGCAGTTTACGGGGGGCCGGGTCCTACGAGCAGTACTTC.

Regarding this clone: Additional DNA sequences in this sample encode the identical CDR3. The V gene is TRBV27, the J gene TRBJ1-1, with D possibly TRBD1 on 5 matching bases. The CDR3 runs 14 residues. Trimming pared 2 bases from V and 4 bases from J, leaving 11 bases between. Germline values: CDR1 MNHEY, CDR2 SMNVEV (reference sequence). The CDR3, as DNA: TGTGCCAGCAGTTTAAGAGGGGCCGGCACTGAAGCTTTCTTT. Its protein is CASSLRGAGTEAFF.

The V call is TRBV5-1, the J call TRBJ2-7, with D maybe TRBD2 (6 bases). The CDR3 is 14 amino acids. With 4 bases removed from V and 4 bases from J, the gap between germline ends came to 15 bases. CDR1 and CDR2 (germline): SGHRS, YFSETQ. The CDR3 sequence is CASSGSRDFYEQYF. CDR3 nucleotide sequence: TGCGCCAGCAGCGGGTCCCGGGACTTTTACGAGCAGTACTTC. The whole variable domain, remainder taken from reference TRBV5-1 and TRBJ2-7, is KAGVTQTPRYLIKTRGQQVTLSCSPISGHRSVSWYQQTPGQGLQFLFEYFSETQRNKGNFPGRFSGRQFSNSRSEMNVSTLELGDSALYLCASSGSRDFYEQYFGPGTRLTVT.

This chain connects TRBV7-8 to TRBJ2-1; TRBD2 is a possible D gene (5 bases). The V and J ends lost 5 bases and 8 bases respectively, with 22 bases between them. Germline V lookup: CDR1 SGHVS, CDR2 FQNEAQ. This CDR3 has 16 amino acids. In DNA, the CDR3 is TGTGCCAGCAGCCCGAGTATTGGCGGGCCCGTATATGAGCAGTTCTTC. Translation: CASSPSIGGPVYEQFF.

This clone was picked up one time. This chain links TRBV28 with TRBJ2-1; 13 positions match TRBD2. V lost 5 bases to trimming and J lost 7 bases; unmatched junction nucleotides: 5. Germline V lookup: CDR1 MDHEN, CDR2 SYDVKM. This CDR3 has 15 amino acids. Here the CDR3 DNA reads TGTGCCAGCAGTCCCCGACTAGCGGGAGGAAATGAGCAGTTCTTC. This codes for CASSPRLAGGNEQFF.

Notes on this clone: The junction departs from germline at one end; a sequencing error may be responsible. This sequence joins TRBV7-9 and TRBJ2-6; D possibly matches TRBD1 or TRBD2 (5 bases each). Germline V gene lookup returns CDR1 SEHNR and CDR2 FQNEAQ (reference sequence). CDR3 length: 17 residues. CDR3 loop: CASSLAKRDAGANALTF. As DNA, the CDR3 is TGTGCCAGCAGCTTAGCGAAACGGGATGCTGGGGCCAACGCCCTGACTTTC.

V is TRBV4-3 and J is TRBJ2-5; unclear D gene. The ends were cut back, 1 base at V and 5 bases at J, with 11 bases in the middle. The germline V gene encodes CDR1 LGHNA and CDR2 YSLEER. The CDR3 is 14 residues long. The CDR3 loop is CASSQASYSETQYF. As DNA, the CDR3 is TGCGCCAGCAGCCAAGCGTCCTACTCGGAGACCCAGTACTTC.

The chain has TRBV27 and TRBJ2-5, with 8 bases matching TRBD2. CDR3 size: 18 residues. Germline V lookup: CDR1 MNHEY, CDR2 SMNVEV (reference sequence). The junction had 16 bases not matched to a gene; V was cut back by 5 bases and J by 2 bases. The CDR3: CASSRLLGREVLQETQYF. The CDR3 DNA reads TGTGCCAGCAGTCGACTTCTTGGGCGGGAGGTTTTACAAGAGACCCAGTACTTC.

The rearrangement links TRBV7-2 to TRBJ2-7, with D perhaps TRBD1 (6 bases). V was clipped by 5 bases and J by 1 base, with 12 bases between them. CDR3 size: 14 residues. CDR1 and CDR2 from the germline V gene are SGHTA and FQGNSA. CDR3 nucleotides: TGTGCCAGCAGCGAAGGACAGATTTCCTACGAGCAGTACTTC. It translates to CASSEGQISYEQYF.

The chain couples TRBV6-1 to TRBJ2-2, with D possibly being TRBD1 or TRBD2 (5 bases each). V dropped 8 bases and J dropped 5 bases, with 15 bases sitting between them. The CDR3 loop spans 14 amino acids. Germline values: CDR1 MNHNS, CDR2 SASEGT. The CDR3: CASLRRESTGELFF. DNA for the CDR3: TGTGCCAGCCTTCGCAGGGAGTCGACCGGGGAGCTGTTTTTT.

The chain recombines TRBV7-9 with TRBJ1-2; TRBD1 is a possible D gene (5 bases). This CDR3 is built from 14 residues. CDR1 SEHNR and CDR2 FQNEAQ come from the germline V gene (reference sequence). Trimming took 4 bases from V and 1 from J, leaving 10 bases between them. The CDR3 bases are TGTGCCAGCAGCTCTCAGACAGTTAACTATGGCTACACCTTC. Its translation is CASSSQTVNYGYTF.

This chain joins TRBV6-1 and TRBJ2-7; TRBD1 matches at 10 bases. Germline V CDR1 and CDR2: MNHNS, SASEGT. The CDR3 consists of 13 residues. J was trimmed by 3 bases and V by 10 bases; bases with no gene match: 6. The CDR3 bases are TGTGCCACTACCAGGGACAGGGGCTACGAGCAGTACTTC. Translating it yields CATTRDRGYEQYF.

The chain couples TRBV13 to TRBJ2-7, with D perhaps matching TRBD2 (6 bases). Trimming shortened V by 4 bases and J by 2 bases, and 18 bases separated the two germline ends. The CDR3 runs 16 residues. Germline V lookup: CDR1 PRHDT, CDR2 FYEKMQ (reference sequence). The CDR3 DNA sequence: TGTGCCAGCAGCTGGTTACGGAGAGGAGGGCCCTACGAGCAGTACTTC. This codes for CASSWLRRGGPYEQYF. The full variable domain, completed using reference TRBV13 and TRBJ2-7, is AAGVIQSPRHLIKEKRETATLKCYPIPRHDTVYWYQQGPGQDPQFLISFYEKMQSDKGSIPDRFSAQQFSDYHSELNMSSLELGDSALYFCASSWLRRGGPYEQYFGPGTRLTVT.

V is TRBV27 and J is TRBJ1-4; 11 bases agree with TRBD1. Germline V gives CDR1 MNHEY, CDR2 SMNVEV (reference sequence). The ends lost 5 bases at V and 3 bases at J; junction bases unmatched: 11. The CDR3 runs to 18 residues. The CDR3 nucleotides are TGTGCCAGCAGTGCCCCCCCGGGACAGGGGGTAGCTAATGAAAAACTGTTTTTT. Its protein is CASSAPPGQGVANEKLFF.

J is TRBJ2-2 and V is TRBV7-9; 7 bases fit TRBD2. There are 16 residues in the CDR3. J gave up 5 bases and V 3 bases, and 9 bases lay outside the gene matches. Germline V gene data show CDR1 as SEHNR and CDR2 as FQNEAQ (reference sequence). The CDR3 spells CASSFAGEFWTGELFF. For the CDR3, the DNA is TGTGCCAGCAGCTTCGCGGGAGAGTTTTGGACCGGGGAGCTGTTTTTT.

V gene TRBV27 combines with J gene TRBJ2-5; D unresolved. This CDR3 is built from 15 residues. Trimming took off 5 bases at V and 1 base at J, with 14 bases between the two ends. In germline, CDR1 is MNHEY, CDR2 SMNVEV (reference sequence). The CDR3 DNA reads TGTGCCAGCAGTCCATCGTGGCGGTTCCAAGAGACCCAGTACTTC. Translated: CASSPSWRFQETQYF.

The V and J genes are TRBV27 and TRBJ2-1, with D perhaps matching TRBD2 (5 bases). The CDR3 contains 16 residues. CDR1 MNHEY and CDR2 SMNVEV come from the germline V gene (reference sequence). Trimming left V 6 bases short and J 1 base short, with 16 bases between. The chain's CDR3 is CASRLVGGPSYNEQFF. CDR3 coding DNA: TGTGCCAGCAGACTTGTAGGAGGCCCTTCCTACAATGAGCAGTTCTTC.

V gene TRBV7-8 combines with J gene TRBJ2-7; D uncertain. CDR1 SGHVS and CDR2 FQNEAQ come from the germline V gene. V was cut by 5 bases and J by 2 bases, with 10 bases left in between. The CDR3 loop spans 13 amino acids. This CDR3 reads CASSRTPAYEQYF. The CDR3 nucleotides read TGTGCCAGCAGCCGAACACCAGCCTACGAGCAGTACTTC.

This chain links TRBV18 with TRBJ2-5; the D is unclear. This CDR3 contains 15 residues. Trimming shortened V by 2 bases and J by 5 bases, and 15 bases separated the two germline ends. The germline CDR1 and CDR2 sequences are KGHSH and LQKENI. CDR3 amino acids: CASSPSARALETQYF. The DNA for the CDR3 is TGTGCCAGCTCACCATCCGCCCGGGCGTTGGAGACCCAGTACTTC.